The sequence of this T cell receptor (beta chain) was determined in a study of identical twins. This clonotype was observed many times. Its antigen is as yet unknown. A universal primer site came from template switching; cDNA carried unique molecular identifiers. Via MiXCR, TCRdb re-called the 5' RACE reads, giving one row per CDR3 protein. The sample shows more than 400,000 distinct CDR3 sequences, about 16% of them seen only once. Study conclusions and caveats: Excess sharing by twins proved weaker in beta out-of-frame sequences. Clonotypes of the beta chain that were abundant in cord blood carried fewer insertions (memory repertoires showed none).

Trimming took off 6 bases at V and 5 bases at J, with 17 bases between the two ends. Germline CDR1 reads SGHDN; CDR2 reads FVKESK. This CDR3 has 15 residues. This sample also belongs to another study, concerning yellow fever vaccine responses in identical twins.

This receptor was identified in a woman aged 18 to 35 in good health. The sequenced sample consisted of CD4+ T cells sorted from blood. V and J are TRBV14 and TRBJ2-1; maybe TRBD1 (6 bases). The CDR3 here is CASRPTGIRHNEQFF. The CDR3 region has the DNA TGTGCCAGCAGACCCACAGGGATTCGACACAATGAGCAGTTCTTC.